Below are 18 T cell receptor beta chains sequenced from a single sample in a study of T cells in localized non-small cell lung cancer (dated by TCRdb to 2020 to 2022). The library was made by the immunoSEQ multiplex PCR assay. In its TCRdb copy, this immuneACCESS table keeps in-frame sequences only and misses some clones. Where compared with another copy, unresolved V genes explain less than half of these, and the others have no known cause. This sample has more than 20,000 clones in its table, and over 70% of those were observed once. The leading ten clones occupy more than 9% of the sample. The specimen was PBMCs, collected before any cancer treatment. All receptors derive from a man between 35 and 75 years old with stage II squamous cell lung carcinoma.

This clone has just a few counts. J is TRBJ1-6 and V is TRBV7-8; 7 positions agree with TRBD1. CDR1 and CDR2 (germline): SGHVS, FQNEAQ. The CDR3 has 17 residues. V shed 5 bases and J 0 bases; nucleotides not matched to a gene: 7. CDR3 coding DNA: TGTGCCAGCAGCCCCGACAGGGTTAGCTCCTATAATTCACCCCTCCACTTT. Translation gives CASSPDRVSSYNSPLHF. Together with reference TRBV7-8 and TRBJ1-6, the CDR3 gives the full variable domain: GAGVSQSPRYKVAKRGQDVALRCDPISGHVSLFWYQQALGQGPEFLTYFQNEAQLDKSGLPSDRFFAERPEGSVSTLKIQRTQQEDSAVYLCASSPDRVSSYNSPLHFGNGTRLTVT.

The chain is built from TRBV9 and TRBJ2-3; unclear D gene. The CDR3 has 16 amino acids. V lost 0 bases to trimming and J lost 2 bases, with 13 bases between them. Germline V gives CDR1 SGDLS, CDR2 YYNGEE. CDR3 loop: CASSVEAGSHTDTQYF. CDR3 in DNA: TGTGCCAGCAGCGTAGAGGCTGGCTCCCACACAGATACGCAGTATTTT.

The gene calls are TRBV2 and TRBJ1-4; possibly TRBD1 for D (5 bases). The germline gives CDR1 SNHLY, CDR2 FYNNEI. V lost 6 bases to trimming and J lost 8 bases, with 16 bases between them. This CDR3 comprises 14 residues. CDR3 sequence: CASSSDTLREKLFF. The CDR3 coding sequence is TGTGCCAGCAGCTCGGACACATTACGAGAAAAACTGTTTTTT.

In its sample, this clone was seen once. The genes are TRBV28 and TRBJ2-1; 7 nucleotides agree with TRBD1. Looked up from germline, CDR1 is MDHEN and CDR2 is SYDVKM. Trimming removed 5 bases from V and 2 bases from J; junction bases left unmatched: 3. The length of the CDR3 is 14 residues. CDR3 DNA sequence: TGTGCCAGCAGTCTTACAGGGGCCTACAATGAGCAGTTCTTC. Protein product: CASSLTGAYNEQFF.

The chain is built from TRBV5-4 and TRBJ2-6; D may match TRBD1 or TRBD2 (5 bases each). Trimming removed 4 bases from V and 1 base from J, with 12 bases in between. This CDR3 has 16 amino acids. Looked up from germline, CDR1 is SGHNT and CDR2 is YYREEE (reference sequence). The chain's CDR3 is CASSPGTASGANVLTF. The CDR3 DNA is TGTGCCAGCAGCCCTGGGACGGCTTCTGGGGCCAACGTCCTGACTTTC. The full variable domain, completed using reference TRBV5-4 and TRBJ2-6, is ETGVTQSPTHLIKTRGQQVTLRCSSQSGHNTVSWYQQALGQGPQFIFQYYREEENGRGNFPPRFSGLQFPNYSSELNVNALELDDSALYLCASSPGTASGANVLTFGAGSRLTVL.

The gene calls are TRBV6-5 and TRBJ2-2, with TRBD2 matching 9 bases. V dropped 9 bases and J dropped 3; count of bases not matched to a gene: 2. Germline V CDR1 and CDR2: MNHEY, SVGAGI. The CDR3 length is 13 residues. CDR3 protein: CASSGSYTGELFF. The DNA for the CDR3 is TGTGCCAGTAGCGGGAGCTACACCGGGGAGCTGTTTTTT.

Within the sample, this clone is medium-sized. The chain combines TRBV6-1 with TRBJ2-1, with TRBD2 matching 12 bases. Trimming removed 6 bases from V and 7 bases from J; junction bases left unmatched: 7. The CDR3 length is 15 residues. CDR1 MNHNS and CDR2 SASEGT come from the germline V gene. The CDR3 reads CASRDLAGGENEQFF. The CDR3 nucleotides read TGTGCCAGCAGGGATCTAGCGGGAGGGGAGAATGAGCAGTTCTTC.

The V call is TRBV4-1, the J call TRBJ2-1; 13 bases are a match to TRBD2. This CDR3 contains 17 residues. Losses at the gene ends were 1 base for V and 7 bases for J; bases not matched to a gene: 7. Germline CDR1 and CDR2: MGHRA and YSYEKL. The CDR3 nucleotides read TGCGCCAGCAGCCAAGTGGTGTTGACTAGCGGGAGGAATGAGCAGTTCTTC. Amino acid sequence: CASSQVVLTSGRNEQFF.

For the CDR3, the DNA is TGCAGTGCCGGGGGCGGAAACACCATATATTTT. It yields the protein CSAGGGNTIYF. J is TRBJ1-3 and V is TRBV20-1; maybe TRBD1 (6 bases). V lost 6 bases to trimming and J lost 4 bases, with 7 bases between them. From germline, CDR1 is DFQATT and CDR2 SNEGSKA (reference sequence). There are 11 residues in the CDR3.

J is TRBJ2-1 and V is TRBV6-1; unclear D gene. The V gene lost 1 base and the J gene lost 0 bases, with 10 bases spanning the gap. This CDR3 is built from 16 residues. The germline V gene has CDR1 MNHNS and CDR2 SASEGT. CDR3 nucleotides: TGTGCCAGCAGTGAAGTGAATACCAACTCCTACAATGAGCAGTTCTTC. It encodes CASSEVNTNSYNEQFF.

The genes are TRBV5-1 and TRBJ1-1; D is ambiguous. Germline CDR1 reads SGHRS; CDR2 reads YFSETQ. The CDR3 length is 13 residues. V was cut by 7 bases and J by 1 base, with 11 bases left in between. In DNA, the CDR3 is TGCGCCAGCCGTCCCCCGACGAACACTGAAGCTTTCTTT. It is translated as CASRPPTNTEAFF.

This chain joins TRBV5-4 and TRBJ1-4, with D possibly matching TRBD1 (5 bases). Germline V lookup: CDR1 SGHNT, CDR2 YYREEE (reference sequence). The ends were cut back, 4 bases at V and 1 base at J, with 20 bases in the middle. There are 18 residues in the CDR3. CDR3: CASSHGGVQGGTNEKLFF. The CDR3 DNA follows: TGTGCCAGCAGCCATGGGGGGGTGCAGGGAGGAACTAATGAAAAACTGTTTTTT.

The rearrangement joins TRBV6-1 to TRBJ2-7; a weak D match, TRBD1 (6 bases). This CDR3 comprises 12 residues. In germline, CDR1 is MNHNS, CDR2 SASEGT. V was shortened by 9 bases and J by 4 bases, with 13 bases between the two germline ends. As DNA, the CDR3 is TGTGCCAGTACCACAGGGTATTACGAGCAGTACTTC. Translated, it gives CASTTGYYEQYF.

The chain is built from TRBV13 and TRBJ2-7; TRBD2 is a possible D gene (6 bases). Trimming took 4 bases from V and 9 from J, leaving 10 bases between them. Germline V lookup: CDR1 PRHDT, CDR2 FYEKMQ (reference sequence). This CDR3 has 11 residues. The DNA for the CDR3 is TGTGCCAGCAGCTCGCAGGGAGGGCAGTACTTC. This encodes CASSSQGGQYF.

This clone appeared a single time. CDR3 region: CASSLGDTQYF. CDR3 nucleotides: TGTGCCAGCAGTTTGGGCGATACGCAGTATTTT. The rearrangement links TRBV27 to TRBJ2-3; D gene uncertain. V gave up 3 bases and J gave up 6 bases, with 4 bases separating them. CDR1 is MNHEY, CDR2 SMNVEV, per germline (reference sequence). The CDR3 contains 11 residues.

The V and J genes are TRBV7-2 and TRBJ2-2; TRBD1 aligns across 7 bases. V shed 5 bases and J 4 bases; nucleotides not matched to a gene: 7. This CDR3 spans 15 amino acids. Germline V gene data show CDR1 as SGHTA and CDR2 as FQGNSA. This CDR3 is CASSLRQGGTGELFF. The DNA of the CDR3 is TGTGCCAGCAGCCTACGACAGGGTGGCACCGGGGAGCTGTTTTTT.

To note about this clone: The junction differs from germline at one of its ends, possibly a read error. The chain has TRBV25-1 and TRBJ2-7; a weak D match, TRBD1 (5 bases). The length of the CDR3 is 12 residues. Germline assignment: CDR1 MGHDK and CDR2 SYGVNS. CDR3 sequence (DNA): TGTGCCAGCAGTGCCCAGGGTGTGGGCCGGCTCTTC. As protein: CASSAQGVGRLF.

The V call is TRBV5-6, the J call TRBJ2-1; D is unclear. CDR1 is SGHDT and CDR2 is YYEEEE in the germline V gene. The CDR3 covers 15 residues. V shed 0 bases and J shed 8 bases, with 15 bases lying between them. This chain's CDR3 is CASSLGVNLGHEQFF. CDR3 nucleotides: TGTGCCAGCAGCTTGGGGGTGAACCTCGGGCATGAGCAGTTCTTC.